A selection of T cell receptor beta chains follows, all from one sample in a study of glioma-infiltrating T cells after dendritic cell vaccination. This table comes from immunoSEQ multiplex PCR, and its TCRdb copy is limited to in-frame clones, with some not included. The repertoire holds fewer than 65,000 clones, with about 91% as singletons. The source material was blood, sampled after dendritic cell vaccination. The receptors stem from a human donor with glioblastoma. CDR3s include the opening cysteine and the closing phenylalanine or tryptophan. The D gene is left open where the match is weak. Where a row states a size, it is once, few, many or the class of an expanded clone; other rows omit it.

d_call j_call clone_size v_call cdr3_nt cdr3_aa
TRBD2 TRBJ2-1 NA TRBV2 TGTGCCAGCAGAGCGGGAGAAATCTACAATGAGCAGTTCTTC CASRAGEIYNEQFF
NA TRBJ2-7 few TRBV29-1 TGCAGCGTTGGTATAGACTCCTACGAGCAGTACTTC CSVGIDSYEQYF
TRBD2 TRBJ2-1 few TRBV19 TGTGCCACCCGTACAGCGGGAGGGCCGTACAATGAGCAGTTCTTC CATRTAGGPYNEQFF
NA TRBJ2-1 NA TRBV29-1 TGCAGCGTTGAAGTTACTAGAGGCACATACAATGAGCAGTTCTTC CSVEVTRGTYNEQFF
NA TRBJ1-2 NA TRBV19 TGTGCCAGTAGTATCTTGGAGGGCTACACCTTC CASSILEGYTF
TRBD1 TRBJ2-7 NA TRBV28 TGTGCCAGCGACAGGGGGCACGAGCAGTACTTC CASDRGHEQYF
NA TRBJ2-7 NA TRBV7-2 TGTGCCAGCAGCCCCCCCTCGGGAGTGGGGAGGCACGAGCAGTACTTC CASSPPSGVGRHEQYF
TRBD1 TRBJ2-3 once TRBV28 TGTGCCAGCAGAGGACAGGGGACAGATACGCAGTATTTT CASRGQGTDTQYF
NA TRBJ1-1 NA TRBV14 TGTGCCAGCAGCCAATATAGAGGACAGAACACTGAAGCTTTCTTT CASSQYRGQNTEAFF
TRBD2 TRBJ2-5 once TRBV27 TGTGCCAGCAGGCCGAAAGCGGGAGTCAGGGGAGAGACCCAGTACTTC CASRPKAGVRGETQYF
NA TRBJ2-3 NA TRBV5-4 TGTGCCCTCGGTGGCCGGGAAGCAGATACGCAGTATTTT CALGGREADTQYF
TRBD1 TRBJ1-5 NA TRBV10-3 TGTGCCATCAGTCAAGACAGGGACAATCAGCCCCAGCATTTT CAISQDRDNQPQHF
NA TRBJ1-2 NA TRBV15 TGTGCCACCAGCAGAGATCTGTTCGGATGGGAGGCTAACTATGGCTACACCTTC CATSRDLFGWEANYGYTF
NA TRBJ2-1 NA TRBV2 TGTGCCAGCACTATTATTACAGGAACGAGTGAGCAGTTCTTC CASTIITGTSEQFF
NA TRBJ1-2 NA TRBV4-3 TGCGCCAGCAGCCGAGAAGACAGGAACGGCTACACCTTC CASSREDRNGYTF
NA TRBJ2-5 NA TRBV7-2 TGTGCCAGCAGCTTAGCCGGGTACCAAGAGACCCAGTACTTC CASSLAGYQETQYF
TRBD1 TRBJ2-5 NA TRBV18 TGTGCCAGCTCCGGACAGGACCCCAGGTCAGAGACCCAGTACTTC CASSGQDPRSETQYF
NA TRBJ2-1 NA TRBV25-1 TGTGCCAGCACCCCGAGACTGGGACTCTACAATGAGCAGTTCTTC CASTPRLGLYNEQFF
NA TRBJ1-2 NA TRBV19 TGTGCCAGTAGTAGGACACGTACTAACTATGGCTACACCTTC CASSRTRTNYGYTF
NA TRBJ1-2 NA TRBV7-2 TGTGCCAGCAGCTTTCCCAGCGCTTATGGCTACACCTTC CASSFPSAYGYTF
TRBD2 TRBJ2-1 NA TRBV27 TGTGCCAGCACCCTAAAAGGGGCGGGAGGACTCTACAATGAGCAGTTCTTC CASTLKGAGGLYNEQFF
NA TRBJ2-2 few TRBV19 TGTGCCAGTAGACCCAGGGACACCGGGGAGCTGTTTTTT CASRPRDTGELFF
TRBD2 TRBJ2-7 medium-sized TRBV4-2 TGTGCCAGCAGCCAAGATAGCGGGAGTACCTACGAGCAGTACTTC CASSQDSGSTYEQYF
NA TRBJ2-7 NA TRBV18 TGTGCCAGCTCACCTACTTGGGGCCACGAGCAGTACTTC CASSPTWGHEQYF
NA TRBJ2-5 once TRBV7-9 TGTGCCAGCAGGACAGAAGAGACCCAGTACTTC CASRTEETQYF
NA TRBJ1-5 NA TRBV5-4 TGTGCCAGCAGCTTGGACGGGTATAGCAATCAGCCCCAGCATTTT CASSLDGYSNQPQHF
TRBD2 TRBJ2-1 NA TRBV9 TGTGCCAGCAGCGTAGTCCTAGCGGCCTCCTACAATGAGCAGTTCTTC CASSVVLAASYNEQFF
NA TRBJ1-5 once TRBV2 TGTGCCAGCAGTTCCTCGGGTTCAAATCAGCCCCAGCATTTT CASSSSGSNQPQHF
NA TRBJ2-2 NA TRBV7-8 TGTGCCAGCAGCTTCCGGGGGACCGGGGAGCTGTTTTTT CASSFRGTGELFF
TRBD1 TRBJ2-3 NA TRBV7-6 TGTGCCAGCAGTTTGGACAGGGTGGATACGCAGTATTTT CASSLDRVDTQYF
TRBD2 TRBJ2-1 NA TRBV15 TGTGCCACCAGCAGTCGGCCGGGGGGGTCCTACAATGAGCAGTTCTTC CATSSRPGGSYNEQFF
TRBD1 TRBJ1-1 NA TRBV5-1 TGCGCCAGCAGCTTCAGGACAGGGTCGTTAAGGACTGAAGCTTTCTTT CASSFRTGSLRTEAFF
NA TRBJ2-1 NA TRBV6-5 TGTGCCACCAAACTGTCCGGGGGGCCTTACAATGAGCAGTTCTTC CATKLSGGPYNEQFF
NA TRBJ1-5 NA TRBV2 TGTGCCAGCAGTGCGGAGGGGACTCAGCCCCAGCATTTT CASSAEGTQPQHF
NA TRBJ2-2 NA TRBV28 TGTGCCAGCAGTTTAGGACAGACGAACACCGGGGAGCTGTTTTTT CASSLGQTNTGELFF
NA TRBJ1-3 NA TRBV11-2 TGTGCCAGCAGCTTAACTGACGGGGGAATAAGCTCTGGAAACACCATATATTTT CASSLTDGGISSGNTIYF
NA TRBJ1-5 NA TRBV30 TGTGCCTGGTCGGGGGTAGTGGCGAGTCAGCCCCAGCATTTT CAWSGVVASQPQHF
TRBD1 TRBJ1-1 NA TRBV11-2 TGTGCCAGCAGCCGGGGGGACAGGGTGGGAACTGAAGCTTTCTTT CASSRGDRVGTEAFF
TRBD1 TRBJ1-4 NA TRBV11-1 TGTGCCAGTGGGTACAGGGGAGCAGGTGAAAAACTGTTTTTT CASGYRGAGEKLFF
NA TRBJ2-1 medium-sized TRBV27 TGTGCCAGCAGTAAGGGGCCGTACAATGAGCAGTTCTTC CASSKGPYNEQFF
TRBD1 TRBJ1-3 NA TRBV4-2 TGTGCCAGCAGCCATTACAGGGGGTTGAGGTCTGGAAACACCATATATTTT CASSHYRGLRSGNTIYF